This T cell receptor beta chain stems from a study of cytomegalovirus exposure and HLA in healthy donors. The CDR3 consists of 16 residues. Germline CDR1 and CDR2: KGHSH and LQKENI. The V end lost 1 base, the J end lost 4 bases, and 14 bases lay between the germline ends. The PCR made use of 60 Vbeta and 13 Jbeta primers. This table comes from immunoSEQ multiplex PCR, and its TCRdb copy is limited to in-frame clones, with some not included. The sample has fewer than 250,000 clones, about 79% seen once. The clonotype comes from a male donor in good health and CMV-seronegative. The V gene is TRBV18, the J gene TRBJ2-1; D remains ambiguous. Material for sequencing was PBMCs. CDR3 in DNA: TGTGCCAGCTCACCACTTCCGCAACGACAATACAATGAGCAGTTCTTC. Its translation is CASSPLPQRQYNEQFF.